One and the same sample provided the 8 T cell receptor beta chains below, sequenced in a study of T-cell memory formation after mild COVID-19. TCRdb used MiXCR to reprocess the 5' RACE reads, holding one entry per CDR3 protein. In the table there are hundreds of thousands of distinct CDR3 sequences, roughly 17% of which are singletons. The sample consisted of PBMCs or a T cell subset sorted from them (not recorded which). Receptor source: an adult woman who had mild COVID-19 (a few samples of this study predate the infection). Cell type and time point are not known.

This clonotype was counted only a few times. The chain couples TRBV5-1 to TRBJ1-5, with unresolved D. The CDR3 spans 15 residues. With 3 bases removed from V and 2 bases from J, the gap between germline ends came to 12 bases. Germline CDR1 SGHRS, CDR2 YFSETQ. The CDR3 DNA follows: TGCGCCAGCAGCTCGGACGGCGCGGGCAATCAGCCCCAGCATTTT. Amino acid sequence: CASSSDGAGNQPQHF.

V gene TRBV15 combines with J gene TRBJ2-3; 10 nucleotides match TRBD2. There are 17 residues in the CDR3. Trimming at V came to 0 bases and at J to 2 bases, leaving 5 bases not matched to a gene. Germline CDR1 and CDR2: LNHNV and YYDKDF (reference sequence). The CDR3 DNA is TGTGCCACCAGCAGAGATCAGCTAGCGGGGGTCACAGATACGCAGTATTTT. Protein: CATSRDQLAGVTDTQYF.

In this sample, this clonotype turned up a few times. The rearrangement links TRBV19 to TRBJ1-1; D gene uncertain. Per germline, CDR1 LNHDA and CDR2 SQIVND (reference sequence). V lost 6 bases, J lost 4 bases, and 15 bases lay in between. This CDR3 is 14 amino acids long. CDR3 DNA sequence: TGTGCCAGTAGGCCCACCGGGTCCGTCACTGAAGCTTTCTTT. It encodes CASRPTGSVTEAFF.

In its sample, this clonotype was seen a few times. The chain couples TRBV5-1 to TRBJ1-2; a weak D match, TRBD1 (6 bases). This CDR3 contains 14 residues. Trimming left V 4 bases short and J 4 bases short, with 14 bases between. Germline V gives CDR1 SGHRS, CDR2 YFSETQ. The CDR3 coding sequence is TGCGCCAGCAGCCTACAGGGAGACCTCTATGGCTACACCTTC. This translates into CASSLQGDLYGYTF.

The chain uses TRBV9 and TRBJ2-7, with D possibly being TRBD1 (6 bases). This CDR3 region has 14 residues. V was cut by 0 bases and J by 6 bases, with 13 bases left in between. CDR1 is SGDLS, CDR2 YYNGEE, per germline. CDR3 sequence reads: CASSVGGLGGEQYF. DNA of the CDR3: TGTGCCAGCAGCGTAGGGGGGCTTGGAGGCGAGCAGTACTTC. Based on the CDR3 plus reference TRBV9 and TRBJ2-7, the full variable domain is DSGVTQTPKHLITATGQRVTLRCSPRSGDLSVYWYQQSLDQGLQFLIQYYNGEERAKGNILERFSAQQFPDLHSELNLSSLELGDSALYFCASSVGGLGGEQYFGPGTRLTVT.

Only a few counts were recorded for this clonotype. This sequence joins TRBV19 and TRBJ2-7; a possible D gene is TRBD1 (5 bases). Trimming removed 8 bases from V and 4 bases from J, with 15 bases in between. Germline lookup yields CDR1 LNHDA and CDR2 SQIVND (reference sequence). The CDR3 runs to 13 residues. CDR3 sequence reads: CASQDTITYEQYF. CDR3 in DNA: TGTGCCAGTCAGGACACTATTACGTACGAGCAGTACTTC.

The CDR3 sequence: CASSPSTGVGGELFF. The DNA for the CDR3 is TGTGCCAGCAGTCCTTCGACAGGGGTAGGCGGGGAGCTGTTTTTT. The V gene is TRBV12-3 or TRBV12-4, the J gene TRBJ2-2; 8 positions match TRBD1. The CDR3 length is 15 residues. V gave up 5 bases and J gave up 7 bases; unmatched junction bases: 9.

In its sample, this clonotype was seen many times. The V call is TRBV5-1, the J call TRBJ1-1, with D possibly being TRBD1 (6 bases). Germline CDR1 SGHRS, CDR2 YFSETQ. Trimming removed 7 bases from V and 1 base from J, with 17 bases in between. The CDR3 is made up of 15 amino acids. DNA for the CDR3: TGCGCCAGCGATGAAACAGGACAGCCGAACACTGAAGCTTTCTTT. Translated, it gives CASDETGQPNTEAFF.